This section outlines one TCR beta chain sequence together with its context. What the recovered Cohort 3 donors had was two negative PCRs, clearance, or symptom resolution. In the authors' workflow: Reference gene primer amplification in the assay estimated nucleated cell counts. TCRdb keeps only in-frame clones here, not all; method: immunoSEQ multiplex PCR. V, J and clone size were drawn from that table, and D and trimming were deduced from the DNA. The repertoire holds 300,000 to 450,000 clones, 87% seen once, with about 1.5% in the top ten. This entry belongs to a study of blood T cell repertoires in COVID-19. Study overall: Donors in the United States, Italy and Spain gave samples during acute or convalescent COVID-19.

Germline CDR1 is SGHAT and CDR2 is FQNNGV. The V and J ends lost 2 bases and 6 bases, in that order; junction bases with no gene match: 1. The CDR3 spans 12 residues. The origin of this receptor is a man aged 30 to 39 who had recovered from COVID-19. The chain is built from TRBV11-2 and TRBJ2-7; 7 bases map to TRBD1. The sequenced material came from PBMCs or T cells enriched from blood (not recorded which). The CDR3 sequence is CASSLQGVEQYF. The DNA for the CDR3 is TGTGCCAGCAGCTTACAGGGGGTCGAGCAGTACTTC.